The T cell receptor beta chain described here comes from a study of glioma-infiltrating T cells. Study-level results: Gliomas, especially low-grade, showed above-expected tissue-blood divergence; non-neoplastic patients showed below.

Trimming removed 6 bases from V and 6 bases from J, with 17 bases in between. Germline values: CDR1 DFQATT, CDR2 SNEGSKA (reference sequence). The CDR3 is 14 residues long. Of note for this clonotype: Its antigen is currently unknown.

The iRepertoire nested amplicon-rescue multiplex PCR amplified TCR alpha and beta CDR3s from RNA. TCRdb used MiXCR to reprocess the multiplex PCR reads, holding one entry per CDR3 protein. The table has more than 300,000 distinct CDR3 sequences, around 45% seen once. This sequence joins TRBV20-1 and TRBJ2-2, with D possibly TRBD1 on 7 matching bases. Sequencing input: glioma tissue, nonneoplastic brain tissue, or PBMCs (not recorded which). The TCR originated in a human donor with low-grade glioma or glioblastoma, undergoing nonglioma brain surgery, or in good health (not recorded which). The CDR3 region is CSARQGGAAGELFF. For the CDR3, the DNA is TGCAGTGCAAGGCAGGGGGGAGCAGCCGGGGAGCTGTTTTTT.